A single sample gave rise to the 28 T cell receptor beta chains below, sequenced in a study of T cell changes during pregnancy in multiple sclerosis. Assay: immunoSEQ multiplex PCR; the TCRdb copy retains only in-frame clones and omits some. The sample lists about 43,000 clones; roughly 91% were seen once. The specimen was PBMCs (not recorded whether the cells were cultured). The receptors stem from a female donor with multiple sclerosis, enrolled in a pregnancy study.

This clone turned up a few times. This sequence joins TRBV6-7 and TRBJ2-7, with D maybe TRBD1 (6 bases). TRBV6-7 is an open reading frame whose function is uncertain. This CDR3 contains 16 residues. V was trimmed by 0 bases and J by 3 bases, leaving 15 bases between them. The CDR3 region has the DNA TGTGCCAGCAGTTACTCAACAGGGACCCCTCACTACGAGCAGTACTTC. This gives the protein CASSYSTGTPHYEQYF.

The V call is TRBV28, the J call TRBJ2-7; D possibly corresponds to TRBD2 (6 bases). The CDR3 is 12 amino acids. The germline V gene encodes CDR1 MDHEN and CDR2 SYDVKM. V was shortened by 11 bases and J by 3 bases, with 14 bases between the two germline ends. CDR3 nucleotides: TGTGCCTCCGCGACTAGGTTCTACGAGCAGTACTTC. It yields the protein CASATRFYEQYF.

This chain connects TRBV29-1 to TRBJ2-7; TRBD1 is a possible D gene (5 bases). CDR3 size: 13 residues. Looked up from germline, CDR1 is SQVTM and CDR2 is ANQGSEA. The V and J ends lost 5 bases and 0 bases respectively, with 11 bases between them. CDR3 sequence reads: CSVKQALSYEQYF. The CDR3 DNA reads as TGCAGCGTTAAACAGGCCCTCTCCTACGAGCAGTACTTC.

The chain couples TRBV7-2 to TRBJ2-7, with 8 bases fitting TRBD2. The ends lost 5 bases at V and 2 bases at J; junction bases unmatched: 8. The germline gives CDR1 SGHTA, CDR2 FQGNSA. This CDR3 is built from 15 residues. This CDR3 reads CASSNSGIHTYEQYF. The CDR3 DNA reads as TGTGCCAGCAGCAATAGCGGGATCCATACCTACGAGCAGTACTTC.

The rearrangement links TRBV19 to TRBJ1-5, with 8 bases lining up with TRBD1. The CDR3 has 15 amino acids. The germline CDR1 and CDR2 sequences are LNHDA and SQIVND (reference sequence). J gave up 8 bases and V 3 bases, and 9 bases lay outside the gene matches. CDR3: CASSIQGQGGEPQHF. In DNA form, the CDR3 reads TGTGCCAGTAGTATCCAAGGACAGGGTGGGGAGCCCCAGCATTTT. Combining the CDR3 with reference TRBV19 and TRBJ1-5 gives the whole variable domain DGGITQSPKYLFRKEGQNVTLSCEQNLNHDAMYWYRQDPGQGLRLIYYSQIVNDFQKGDIAEGYSVSREKKESFPLTVTSAQKNPTAFYLCASSIQGQGGEPQHFGDGTRLSIL.

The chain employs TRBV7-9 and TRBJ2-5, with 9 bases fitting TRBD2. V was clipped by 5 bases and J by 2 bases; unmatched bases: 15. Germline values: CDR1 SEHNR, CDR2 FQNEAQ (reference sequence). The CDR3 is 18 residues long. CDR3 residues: CASSGPGGGRAEQETQYF. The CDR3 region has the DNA TGTGCCAGCAGCGGCCCTGGTGGCGGGAGGGCCGAACAAGAGACCCAGTACTTC.

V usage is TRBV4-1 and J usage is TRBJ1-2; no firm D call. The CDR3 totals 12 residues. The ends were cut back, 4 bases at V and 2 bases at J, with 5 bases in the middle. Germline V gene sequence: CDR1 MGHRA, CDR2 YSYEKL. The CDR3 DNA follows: TGCGCCAGCAGCCGGACCAACTATGGCTACACCTTC. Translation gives CASSRTNYGYTF.

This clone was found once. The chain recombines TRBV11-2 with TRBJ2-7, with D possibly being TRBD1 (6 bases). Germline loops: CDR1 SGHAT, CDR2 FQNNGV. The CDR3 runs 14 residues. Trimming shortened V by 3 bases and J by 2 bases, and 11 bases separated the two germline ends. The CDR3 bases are TGTGCCAGCAGCTTTCAGACAGGACCCTACGAGCAGTACTTC. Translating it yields CASSFQTGPYEQYF.

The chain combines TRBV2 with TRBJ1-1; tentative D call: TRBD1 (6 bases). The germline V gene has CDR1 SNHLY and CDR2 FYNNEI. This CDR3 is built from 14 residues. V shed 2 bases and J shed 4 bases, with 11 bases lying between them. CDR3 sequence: CASSERQGSTEAFF. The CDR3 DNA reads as TGTGCCAGCAGTGAACGGCAGGGGAGCACTGAAGCTTTCTTT. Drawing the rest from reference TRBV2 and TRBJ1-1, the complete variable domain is EPEVTQTPSHQVTQMGQEVILRCVPISNHLYFYWYRQILGQKVEFLVSFYNNEISEKSEIFDDQFSVERPDGSNFTLKIRSTKLEDSAMYFCASSERQGSTEAFFGQGTRLTVV.

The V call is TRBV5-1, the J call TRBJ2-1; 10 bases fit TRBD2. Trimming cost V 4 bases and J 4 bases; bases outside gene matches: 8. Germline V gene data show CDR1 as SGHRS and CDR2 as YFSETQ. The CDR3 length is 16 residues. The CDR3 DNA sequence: TGCGCCAGCAGCCCGGGGGTGACTAGCGGGTACAATGAGCAGTTCTTC. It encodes CASSPGVTSGYNEQFF. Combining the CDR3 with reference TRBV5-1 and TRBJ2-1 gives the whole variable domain KAGVTQTPRYLIKTRGQQVTLSCSPISGHRSVSWYQQTPGQGLQFLFEYFSETQRNKGNFPGRFSGRQFSNSRSEMNVSTLELGDSALYLCASSPGVTSGYNEQFFGPGTRLTVL.

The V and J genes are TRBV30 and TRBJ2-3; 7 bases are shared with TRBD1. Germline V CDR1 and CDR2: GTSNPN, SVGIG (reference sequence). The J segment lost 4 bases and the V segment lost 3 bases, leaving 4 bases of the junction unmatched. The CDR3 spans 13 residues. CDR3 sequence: CAWRTGMADTQYF. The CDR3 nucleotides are TGTGCCTGGAGGACAGGGATGGCAGATACGCAGTATTTT.

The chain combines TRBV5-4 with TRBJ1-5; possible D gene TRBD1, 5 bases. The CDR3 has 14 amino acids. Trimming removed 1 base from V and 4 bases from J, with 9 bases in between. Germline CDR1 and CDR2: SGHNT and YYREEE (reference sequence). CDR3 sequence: CASSLKGTNQPQHF. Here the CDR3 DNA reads TGTGCCAGCAGCTTGAAGGGGACGAATCAGCCCCAGCATTTT.

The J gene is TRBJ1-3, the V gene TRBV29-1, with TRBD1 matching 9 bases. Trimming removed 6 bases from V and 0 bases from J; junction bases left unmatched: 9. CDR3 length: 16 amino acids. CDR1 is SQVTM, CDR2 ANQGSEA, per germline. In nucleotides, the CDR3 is TGCAGCGTATCATCCCGGGACAGGGACTCTGGAAACACCATATATTTT. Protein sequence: CSVSSRDRDSGNTIYF. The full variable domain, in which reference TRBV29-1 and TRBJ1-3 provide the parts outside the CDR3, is SAVISQKPSRDICQRGTSLTIQCQVDSQVTMMFWYRQQPGQSLTLIATANQGSEATYESGFVIDKFPISRPNLTFSTLTVSNMSPEDSSIYLCSVSSRDRDSGNTIYFGEGSWLTVV.

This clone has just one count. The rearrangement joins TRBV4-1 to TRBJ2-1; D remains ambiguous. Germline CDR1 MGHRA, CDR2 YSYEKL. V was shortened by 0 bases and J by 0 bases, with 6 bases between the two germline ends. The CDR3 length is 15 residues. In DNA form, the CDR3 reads TGCGCCAGCAGCCAAGAGATTAGCTCCTACAATGAGCAGTTCTTC. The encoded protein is CASSQEISSYNEQFF.

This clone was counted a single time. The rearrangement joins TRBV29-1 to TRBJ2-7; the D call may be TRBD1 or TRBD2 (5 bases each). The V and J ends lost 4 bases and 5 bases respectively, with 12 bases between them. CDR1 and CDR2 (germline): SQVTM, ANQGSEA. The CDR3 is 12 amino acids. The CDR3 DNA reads TGCAGCGTTGTGGGGGTAGCTAACGAGCAGTACTTC. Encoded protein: CSVVGVANEQYF.

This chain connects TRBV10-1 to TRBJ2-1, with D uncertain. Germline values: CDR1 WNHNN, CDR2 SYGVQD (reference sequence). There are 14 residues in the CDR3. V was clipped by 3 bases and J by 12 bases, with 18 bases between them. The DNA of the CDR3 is TGCGCCAGCAGTGAAAAGCTCGAGTGGTATGGGCAGTTCTTC. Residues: CASSEKLEWYGQFF.

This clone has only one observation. The chain's CDR3 is CASSLGYRVNTGELFF. Written as DNA, the CDR3 is TGTGCCAGCAGCTTAGGATACAGGGTTAACACCGGGGAGCTGTTTTTT. The chain is built from TRBV7-2 and TRBJ2-2; D is perhaps TRBD1 (6 bases). The CDR3 runs to 16 residues. V lost 1 base, J lost 2 bases, and 11 bases lay in between. CDR1 is SGHTA and CDR2 is FQGNSA in the germline V gene.

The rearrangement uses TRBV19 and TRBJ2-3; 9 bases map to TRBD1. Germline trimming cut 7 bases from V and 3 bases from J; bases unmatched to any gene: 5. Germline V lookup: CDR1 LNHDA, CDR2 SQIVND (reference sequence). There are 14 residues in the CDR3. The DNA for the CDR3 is TGTGCCAGTAACGACAGGGGGGGGACAGATACGCAGTATTTT. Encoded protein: CASNDRGGTDTQYF.

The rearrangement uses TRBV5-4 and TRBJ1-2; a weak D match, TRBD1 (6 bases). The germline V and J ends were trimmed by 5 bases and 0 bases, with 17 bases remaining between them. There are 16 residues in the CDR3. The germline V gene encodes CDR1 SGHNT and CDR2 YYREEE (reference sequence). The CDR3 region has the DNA TGTGCCAGCAGGGAAGGGGGACGGTCAGCTAACTATGGCTACACCTTC. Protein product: CASREGGRSANYGYTF.

The CDR3: CASRELAGGGYEQYF. CDR3 coding DNA: TGTGCCAGCCGCGAACTAGCGGGAGGCGGCTACGAGCAGTACTTC. The chain has TRBV2 and TRBJ2-7, with 12 nucleotides matching TRBD2. Germline loops: CDR1 SNHLY, CDR2 FYNNEI. Losses at the gene ends were 8 bases for V and 3 bases for J; bases not matched to a gene: 8. This CDR3 is 15 amino acids long.

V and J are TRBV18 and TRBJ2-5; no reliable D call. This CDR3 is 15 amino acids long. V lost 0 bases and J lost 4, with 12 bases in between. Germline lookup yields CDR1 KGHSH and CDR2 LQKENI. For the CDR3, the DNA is TGTGCCAGCTCACCACCTGGAGTGGCCGGAGAGACCCAGTACTTC. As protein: CASSPPGVAGETQYF.

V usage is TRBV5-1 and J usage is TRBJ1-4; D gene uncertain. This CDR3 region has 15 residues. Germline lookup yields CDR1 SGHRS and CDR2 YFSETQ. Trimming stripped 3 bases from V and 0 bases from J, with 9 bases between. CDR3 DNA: TGCGCCAGCAGCTCCGACACTACAACTAATGAAAAACTGTTTTTT. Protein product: CASSSDTTTNEKLFF.

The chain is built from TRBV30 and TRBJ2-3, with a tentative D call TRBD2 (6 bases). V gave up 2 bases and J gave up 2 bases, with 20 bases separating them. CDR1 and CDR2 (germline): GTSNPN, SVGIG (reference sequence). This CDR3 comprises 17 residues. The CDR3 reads CAWSPPLFGGTTDTQYF. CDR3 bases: TGTGCCTGGAGTCCCCCCCTTTTTGGGGGGACCACAGATACGCAGTATTTT.

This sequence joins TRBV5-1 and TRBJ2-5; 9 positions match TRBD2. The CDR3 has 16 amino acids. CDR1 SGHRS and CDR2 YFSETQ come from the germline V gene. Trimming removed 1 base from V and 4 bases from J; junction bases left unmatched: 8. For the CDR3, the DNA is TGCGCCAGCAGCTTGTTTGCGGGAGGGCCGGGAGAGACCCAGTACTTC. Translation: CASSLFAGGPGETQYF. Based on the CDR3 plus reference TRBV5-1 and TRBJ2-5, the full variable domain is KAGVTQTPRYLIKTRGQQVTLSCSPISGHRSVSWYQQTPGQGLQFLFEYFSETQRNKGNFPGRFSGRQFSNSRSEMNVSTLELGDSALYLCASSLFAGGPGETQYFGPGTRLLVL.

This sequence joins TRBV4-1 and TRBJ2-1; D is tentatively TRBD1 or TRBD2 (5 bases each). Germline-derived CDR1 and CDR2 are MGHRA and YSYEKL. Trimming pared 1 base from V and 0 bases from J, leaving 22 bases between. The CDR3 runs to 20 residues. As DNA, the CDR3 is TGCGCCAGCAGCCAAGGGGGCCTGGGCAGAGGGGCAAGCTCCTACAATGAGCAGTTCTTC. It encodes CASSQGGLGRGASSYNEQFF.

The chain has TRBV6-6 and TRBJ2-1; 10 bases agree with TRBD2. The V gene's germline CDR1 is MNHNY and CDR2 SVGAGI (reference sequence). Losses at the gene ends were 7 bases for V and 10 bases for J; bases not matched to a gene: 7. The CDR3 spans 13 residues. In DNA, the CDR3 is TGTGCCAGCAAACTAGCGGGGACCGGGGAGCAGTTCTTC. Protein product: CASKLAGTGEQFF.

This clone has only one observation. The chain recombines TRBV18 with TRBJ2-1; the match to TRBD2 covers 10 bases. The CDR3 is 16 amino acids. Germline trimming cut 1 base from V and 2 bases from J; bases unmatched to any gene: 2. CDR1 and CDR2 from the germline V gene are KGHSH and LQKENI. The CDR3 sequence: CASSPLTSGTYNEQFF. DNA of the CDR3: TGTGCCAGCTCACCACTTACTAGCGGGACCTACAATGAGCAGTTCTTC.

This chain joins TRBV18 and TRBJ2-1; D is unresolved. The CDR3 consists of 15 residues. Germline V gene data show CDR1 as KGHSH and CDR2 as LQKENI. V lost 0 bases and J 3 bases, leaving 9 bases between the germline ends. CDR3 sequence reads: CASSPPSPVYNEQFF. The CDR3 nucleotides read TGTGCCAGCTCACCACCGAGCCCTGTCTACAATGAGCAGTTCTTC.